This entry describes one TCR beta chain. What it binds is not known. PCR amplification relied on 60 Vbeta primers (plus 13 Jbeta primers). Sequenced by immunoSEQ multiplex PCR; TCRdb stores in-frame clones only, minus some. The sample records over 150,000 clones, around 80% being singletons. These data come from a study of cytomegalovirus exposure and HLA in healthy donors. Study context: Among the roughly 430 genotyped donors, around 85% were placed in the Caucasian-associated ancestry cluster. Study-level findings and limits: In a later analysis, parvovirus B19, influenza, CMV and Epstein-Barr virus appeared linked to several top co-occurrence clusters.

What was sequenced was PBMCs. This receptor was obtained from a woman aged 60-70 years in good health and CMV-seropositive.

Written as DNA, the CDR3 is TGTGCCAGCAGAGGGGATTTTAAGACAGATACGCAGTATTTT. Translating gives CASRGDFKTDTQYF. The chain has TRBV6-5 and TRBJ2-3, with a possible D match to TRBD1 (5 bases). Germline V gene lookup returns CDR1 MNHEY and CDR2 SVGAGI. Trimming shortened V by 6 bases and J by 3 bases, and 13 bases separated the two germline ends. This CDR3 has 14 residues.